Sequencing of this T cell receptor beta chain was carried out in a study of cytotoxic CD8 clonotypes in ibrutinib-treated CLL. Turning to the study itself: IGHV unmutated 17 to 18; relapsed/refractory 11; treatment-naive about 15. Among patients, some 25 responded partially and 2 completely; approximately 14 then stayed remitted and approximately twelve progressed after median about six years.

J gave up 2 bases and V 4 bases, and 2 bases lay outside the gene matches. Germline CDR1 reads SEHNR; CDR2 reads FQNEAQ (reference sequence). This CDR3 contains 14 residues. A 1 in 200,000 to 1 in 1 million T cell depth was the sequencing target. Only in-frame clones appear in the TCRdb table, and some are missing; sequencing was by immunoSEQ multiplex PCR. Found here are about 140,000 clones, 85% to 95% of them singletons; the top ten hold approximately 10%. This TCR derives from a human donor with chronic lymphocytic leukemia. The source was PBMCs, collected after 12 months of ibrutinib treatment. V is TRBV7-9 and J is TRBJ2-7; 10 bases align to TRBD1. The CDR3 DNA reads TGTGCCAGCAGCTCCGGGACAGGGGCCTACGAGCAGTACTTC. Translated: CASSSGTGAYEQYF.